This T cell receptor (beta chain) was recorded in a study of shared clonotypes between healthy human individuals. In regard to this clone: Because it lacks the conserved phenylalanine or tryptophan at the end, this CDR3 is likely a read error. The DNA is omitted, as the CDR3 cannot be located on it reliably, and the CDR3 follows TCRdb's listing.

Naive CD8 isolation took CD45RO-negative cells positively selected for CCR7 and excluded terminally differentiated effector memory CD45RA+ cells. Assay: immunoSEQ multiplex PCR; the TCRdb copy retains only in-frame clones and omits some. The sample shows around 610,000 clones, 95% to 96% of them seen only once. Including both end residues, the CDR3 is 12 amino acids long. The V and J genes are TRBV7-5 and TRBJ1-3; the table's D gene call, TRBD1, was not cross checked with the DNA. TRBV7-5 is a recognized pseudogene. This receptor was identified in a woman aged 25 to 39 in good health. Input material: naive CD8+ T cells sorted from blood. The CDR3 spells CVRSLGSGQLSS.